Sequencing of this T cell receptor beta chain was carried out in a study of T cell responses to AZD1222 COVID-19 vaccine listed by TCRdb under 2021. For the study in its entirety: AZD1222 recipients whose second dose came at about 4 weeks and those whose second dose came at about 12 weeks were combined into one group, since spike-specific TCR depth and breadth did not differ between the two schedules. TCR sequencing was performed for 233 trial participants, of whom about 200 were given two doses of AZD1222 and approximately 25 were given two doses of MenACWY control vaccine. Enrollment into the trials was organized by age into subgroups of 18-55, 56-69 and 70-plus years, and those subgroups contained approximately 150, 30 and 60 TCR-sequenced participants, respectively.

The CDR3 holds 15 amino acids from the cysteine to the phenylalanine. Of all the DNA, just the CDR3 is kept, 45 bases in frame from base 1. Trimming takes 4 bases off V and 12 bases off J; junction bases not matched to a gene: 13. Taken from the germline V gene (reference sequence), the CDR1 and CDR2 loops are LGHDT and YNNKEL. The CDR3 regions of human TCRbeta chains were subjected to immunosequencing. Per the source publication's procedure: TCRs in the repertoires were compared against a reference library of SARS-CoV-2-specific TCRs that had been generated with the MIRA antigen-specificity platform. Breadth was defined as the fraction of unique TCRs that were SARS-CoV-2-associated. Depth was defined as the fraction of total T cells that were SARS-CoV-2-associated. Using the MIRA data, every spike-specific TCR was mapped to the spike region that the TCR reacted to and assigned to either a CD4 or a CD8 class. Log10-transformed breadth and depth values were compared by one-way ANOVA with Sidak's multiple comparisons tests. TCRdb's version of the immuneACCESS table is confined to in-frame rearrangements and falls short of the full clone set. An unresolved V gene accounts for under half of the shortfall where checked; the remainder is of unknown origin. V, J and clone size reflect that table, while D and trimming were determined from the DNA. The sample data list roughly 180,000 clones, and around 90% of these were observed just once. The ten top clones hold around 2% of the sample.

This clone has a handful of counts. Its target antigen remains unknown. One base away there is no much larger clone; base qualities are not given. Overall results and qualifications from the work: No day 14 peak-response samples were available, so repertoires were characterized only after the peak T cell response. Vaccine-associated CD4 TCRs spanned the whole spike protein, with dominant responses in regions 160-218 and 743-854. The 56-69-year group was small, and its depth increase did not reach significance, likely because of low power. A significant rise in spike-specific TCR breadth and depth was observed after two AZD1222 doses relative to day 0 and relative to MenACWY recipients. Only five to seven AZD1222 recipients were SARS-CoV-2 seropositive at baseline, limiting conclusions about previously exposed vaccinees. Participants were mostly white British, with more females than males. The authors suggested clonal diversity may have been underestimated. Reportedly, almost half of the unique spike-specific TCRs recognized epitopes lying outside the regions that are mutated in the B.1.351 and B.1.1.7 variants.

Explained via the paper, the time point label denotes: baseline before first vaccination. Vaccinee samples were obtained from the UK trials COV001 and COV002, which included a single-blind randomized controlled phase 2/3 trial of AZD1222 (ChAdOx1 nCoV-19) in healthy adults. For TCRbeta chain sequencing, PBMC samples were collected from trial participants at day 0 and at day 28 after the second dose. The chain couples TRBV3-1 (or the pseudogene TRBV3-2) to TRBJ2-1; the central 9 bases match TRBD2. Material: peripheral blood, obtained on day 0 of AZD1222 vaccination. The clonotype was recovered from an adult in good health. The DNA sequence is given as TGTGCCAGCAGCCGCCCGGGTAGCGGGAGTCCTCGGCAGTTCTTC. This translates into CASSRPGSGSPRQFF.